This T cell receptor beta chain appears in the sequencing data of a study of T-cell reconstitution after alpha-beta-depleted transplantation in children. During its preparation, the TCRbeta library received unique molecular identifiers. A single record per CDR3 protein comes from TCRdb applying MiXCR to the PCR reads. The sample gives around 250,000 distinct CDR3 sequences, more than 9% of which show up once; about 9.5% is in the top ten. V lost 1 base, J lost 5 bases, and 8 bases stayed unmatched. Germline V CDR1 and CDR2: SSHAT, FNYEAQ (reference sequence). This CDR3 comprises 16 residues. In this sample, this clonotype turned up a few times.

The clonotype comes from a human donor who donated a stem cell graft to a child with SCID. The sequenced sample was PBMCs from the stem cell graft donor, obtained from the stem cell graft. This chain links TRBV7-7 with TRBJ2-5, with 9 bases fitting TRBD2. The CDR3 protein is CASSLGLAGIVETQYF. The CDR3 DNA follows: TGTGCCAGCAGCTTAGGGCTAGCGGGGATTGTGGAGACCCAGTACTTC.